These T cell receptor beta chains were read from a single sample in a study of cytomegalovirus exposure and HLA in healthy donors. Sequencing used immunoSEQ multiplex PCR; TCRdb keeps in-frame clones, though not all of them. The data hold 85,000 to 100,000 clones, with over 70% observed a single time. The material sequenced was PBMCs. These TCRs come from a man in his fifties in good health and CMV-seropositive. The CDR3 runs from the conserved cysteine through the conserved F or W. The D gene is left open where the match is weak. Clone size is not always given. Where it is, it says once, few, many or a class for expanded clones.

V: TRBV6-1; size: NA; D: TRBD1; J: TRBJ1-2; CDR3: CASRGTGQVGYTF; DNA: TGTGCCAGCAGGGGGACAGGGCAGGTTGGCTACACCTTC
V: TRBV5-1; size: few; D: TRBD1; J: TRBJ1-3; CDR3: CASSLSRDSSGNTIYF; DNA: TGCGCCAGCAGCTTGTCGAGGGACAGCTCTGGAAACACCATATATTTT
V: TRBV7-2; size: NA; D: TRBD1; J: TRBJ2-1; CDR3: CASSLERGREQFF; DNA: TGTGCCAGCAGCTTAGAGAGGGGGCGTGAGCAGTTCTTC
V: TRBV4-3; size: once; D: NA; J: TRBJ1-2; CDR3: CASSQEVRNYGYTF; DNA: TGCGCCAGCAGCCAAGAGGTGCGCAACTATGGCTACACCTTC
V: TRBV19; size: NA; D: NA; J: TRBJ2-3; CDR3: CASSIGGSTDTQYF; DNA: TGTGCCAGTAGTATCGGCGGGAGCACAGATACGCAGTATTTT
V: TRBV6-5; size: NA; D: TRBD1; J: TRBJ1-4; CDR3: CASSRTGGGEKLFF; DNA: TGTGCCAGCAGTAGGACAGGGGGGGGTGAAAAACTGTTTTTT
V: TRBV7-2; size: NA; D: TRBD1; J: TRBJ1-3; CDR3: CASSFDRGSGNTIYF; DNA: TGTGCCAGCAGCTTCGACAGGGGTTCTGGAAACACCATATATTTT
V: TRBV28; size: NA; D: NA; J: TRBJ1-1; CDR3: CASSSQLQGGTEAFF; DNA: TGTGCCAGCAGTTCCCAGTTACAGGGCGGCACTGAAGCTTTCTTT
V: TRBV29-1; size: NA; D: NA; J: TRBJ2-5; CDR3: CSVERASSGRETQYF; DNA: TGCAGCGTTGAACGGGCTAGCAGTGGAAGGGAGACCCAGTACTTC
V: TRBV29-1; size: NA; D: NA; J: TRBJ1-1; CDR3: CSVQQGDATEAFF; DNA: TGCAGCGTTCAACAGGGTGATGCCACTGAAGCTTTCTTT
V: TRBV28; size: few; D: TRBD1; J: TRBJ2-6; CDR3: CASRVQGAGANVLTF; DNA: TGTGCCAGCAGGGTACAGGGGGCTGGGGCCAACGTCCTGACTTTC
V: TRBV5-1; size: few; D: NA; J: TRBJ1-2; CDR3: CASSLGGTTGGYGYTF; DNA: TGCGCCAGCAGCTTGGGGGGGACTACGGGAGGCTATGGCTACACCTTC
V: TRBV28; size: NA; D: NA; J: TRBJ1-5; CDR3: CASRPPDSSNQPQNF; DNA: TGTGCCAGCAGACCCCCCGACAGTAGCAATCAGCCCCAGAATTTT
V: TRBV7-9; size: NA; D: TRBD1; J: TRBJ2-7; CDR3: CASSSTGDSYEQYF; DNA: TGTGCCAGCAGCTCAACAGGGGACTCCTACGAGCAGTACTTC